The clone carrying this T cell receptor beta chain was detected many times. What it recognizes is unknown. These data originate in a study of human T cells and chemical hapten exposure. The overall study: How much TCR each sample yielded varied, mostly because pooled library volumes differed slightly.

Trimming shortened V by 6 bases and J by 5 bases, and 16 bases separated the two germline ends. Germline CDR1 reads WSHSY; CDR2 reads SAAADI. The CDR3 runs to 14 residues. The time point here: healthy volunteer bleed at 6 weeks. Total RNA came from unfractionated whole blood. Study-level points and caveats: Once DPC sensitization occurred, TCRs above 1 in 1000 frequency showed no change.

Original processing notes: Sample TCR totals centred on a median of around 95,000, ranging about 20,000 to 690,600. TCRdb used MiXCR to reprocess the RACE reads, holding one entry per CDR3 protein. These V and J calls are TCRdb output, not the study's own analysis. Found here are 65,000 to 80,000 distinct CDR3 sequences, 7% to 9% of them singletons; the top ten hold 1.5%. Sequencing was done on a sample of whole blood. This TCR derives from a male donor in good health. Some clones in this sample may be carry-over from other donors' samples. The chain is built from TRBV10-2 and TRBJ1-1; possible D gene TRBD1, 6 bases. CDR3 nucleotides: TGCGCCAGCAGGGAACTACAGGGTCGGACTGAAGCTTTCTTT. Its translation is CASRELQGRTEAFF.